The 26 T cell receptor beta chains reported below all come from one sample, sequenced in a study of cytomegalovirus exposure and HLA in healthy donors. Amplification used 60 Vbeta primers and 13 Jbeta primers. Sequencing was performed with immunoSEQ multiplex PCR; in TCRdb, only in-frame clones are kept and a portion is missing. The sample includes roughly 100,000 clones, approximately 14% of them seen just once. The source material was PBMCs. The origin of the receptors is a female donor in good health and CMV-seronegative.

This chain uses TRBV2 with TRBJ2-4; TRBD2 is a possible D gene (7 bases). The V and J ends lost 9 bases and 0 bases respectively, with 9 bases between them. The CDR3 consists of 13 residues. Germline lookup yields CDR1 SNHLY and CDR2 FYNNEI. The CDR3 region is CASRGGAKNIQYF. The DNA for the CDR3 is TGTGCCAGTAGGGGGGGAGCCAAAAACATTCAGTACTTC. Complete variable domain (other parts from reference TRBV2 and TRBJ2-4): EPEVTQTPSHQVTQMGQEVILRCVPISNHLYFYWYRQILGQKVEFLVSFYNNEISEKSEIFDDQFSVERPDGSNFTLKIRSTKLEDSAMYFCASRGGAKNIQYFGAGTRLSVL.

This chain joins TRBV4-3 and TRBJ2-1; tentatively, D is TRBD1 (5 bases). Germline-derived CDR1 and CDR2 are LGHNA and YSLEER. V shed 0 bases and J shed 6 bases, with 15 bases lying between them. The CDR3 spans 16 residues. The DNA for the CDR3 is TGCGCCAGCAGCCAAGAGCGGAGCAGGGCCAGCAATGAGCAGTTCTTC. Translation: CASSQERSRASNEQFF.

V is TRBV4-2 and J is TRBJ1-2, with D hard to call. Trimming removed 4 bases at V and 8 bases at J, with 17 bases between. From germline, CDR1 is LGHNA and CDR2 YNFKEQ. The CDR3 is 14 residues long. The CDR3 DNA reads TGTGCCAGCAGCCGACTCCGAGAGGGTCCGGGCTACACCTTC. Translating gives CASSRLREGPGYTF.

The rearrangement links TRBV11-1 to TRBJ1-2, with 12 bases that match TRBD1. Trimming cost V 8 bases and J 7 bases; bases outside gene matches: 5. Per germline, CDR1 SGHAT and CDR2 FQDESV (reference sequence). The CDR3 runs 13 residues. The chain's CDR3 is CASPRDRGLGYTF. The CDR3 DNA reads as TGTGCCAGCCCACGGGACAGGGGGCTTGGCTACACCTTC.

The table lists this clone with a few counts. The rearrangement links TRBV5-1 to TRBJ1-2; a possible D gene is TRBD1 (5 bases). Germline CDR1 reads SGHRS; CDR2 reads YFSETQ. The CDR3 has 15 amino acids. Trimming removed 0 bases from V and 1 base from J, with 10 bases in between. The CDR3 nucleotides are TGCGCCAGCAGCTTGGCCACGGGGGTTAACTATGGCTACACCTTC. Encoded protein: CASSLATGVNYGYTF.

The J gene is TRBJ2-1, the V gene TRBV6-4; D is perhaps TRBD2 (5 bases). The germline V gene has CDR1 MRHNA and CDR2 SNTAGT. V lost 3 bases and J lost 8, with 14 bases in between. The CDR3 sequence is 14 residues long. The CDR3 DNA is TGTGCCAGCAGTGAAACGGGATCCGTTGATGAGCAGTTCTTC. Its translation: CASSETGSVDEQFF.

The count of this clone is one. V is TRBV28 and J is TRBJ1-2; D is uncertain. Germline V gene lookup returns CDR1 MDHEN and CDR2 SYDVKM. This CDR3 has 16 amino acids. Deletions cut 2 bases from V and 0 bases from J, with 13 bases between. CDR3: CASSLPGQGTNYGYTF. The CDR3 nucleotides read TGTGCCAGCAGTTTACCAGGTCAAGGAACTAACTATGGCTACACCTTC.

This clone was picked up a small number of times. V usage is TRBV25-1 and J usage is TRBJ2-3, with D maybe TRBD1 (5 bases). V lost 3 bases, J lost 5 bases, and 15 bases lay in between. Germline CDR1 MGHDK, CDR2 SYGVNS. CDR3 size: 15 residues. CDR3 in amino acids: CASSDDRAREDTQYF. In nucleotides, the CDR3 is TGTGCCAGCAGTGATGATCGGGCCAGGGAAGATACGCAGTATTTT.

This rearrangement joins TRBV4-3 to TRBJ1-4, with a weak D call TRBD1 (6 bases). Trimming cost V 1 base and J 7 bases, with 10 bases left between them. Germline CDR1 LGHNA, CDR2 YSLEER. The CDR3 is 14 residues long. DNA for the CDR3: TGCGCCAGCAGCCAAGCACAGGGTGGTGAAAAACTGTTTTTT. Protein product: CASSQAQGGEKLFF.

The chain joins TRBV5-4 to TRBJ1-2; tentative D call: TRBD1 (5 bases). Between the trimmed V and J ends, which lost 0 bases and 10 bases, there was a span of 25 bases. The germline CDR1 and CDR2 sequences are SGHNT and YYREEE (reference sequence). CDR3 length: 17 amino acids. The CDR3 reads CASSLEGLGGKLSSYTF. CDR3 bases: TGTGCCAGCAGCTTGGAAGGTCTCGGGGGAAAATTGTCCTCCTACACCTTC.

This clone has just a few counts. V gene TRBV7-9 combines with J gene TRBJ2-3, with TRBD2 matching 8 bases. Germline CDR1 SEHNR, CDR2 FQNEAQ (reference sequence). Trimming took 5 bases from V and 3 from J; bases not matched to a gene: 7. This CDR3 is built from 15 residues. Here the CDR3 reads CASSVTSGFTDTQYF. CDR3 DNA: TGTGCCAGCAGCGTCACTAGCGGATTTACAGATACGCAGTATTTT.

This rearrangement joins TRBV19 to TRBJ1-2, with 7 nucleotides matching TRBD1. The CDR3 extends over 12 amino acids. Losses at the gene ends were 4 bases for V and 8 bases for J; bases not matched to a gene: 4. In germline, CDR1 is LNHDA, CDR2 SQIVND (reference sequence). CDR3 nucleotides: TGTGCCAGTAGTACAGGGGGAAGCGGCTACACCTTC. Residues: CASSTGGSGYTF. Looking up the rest from reference TRBV19 and TRBJ1-2 gives the full variable domain: DGGITQSPKYLFRKEGQNVTLSCEQNLNHDAMYWYRQDPGQGLRLIYYSQIVNDFQKGDIAEGYSVSREKKESFPLTVTSAQKNPTAFYLCASSTGGSGYTFGSGTRLTVV.

The J gene is TRBJ2-4, the V gene TRBV7-2; the match to TRBD2 covers 11 bases. This CDR3 has 18 amino acids. The trim removed 4 bases at V and 0 bases at J, leaving 8 bases unmatched. Germline assignment: CDR1 SGHTA and CDR2 FQGNSA. CDR3 DNA: TGTGCCAGCAGCTCCCTAGCGGGAGGCAGGGGAGCCAAAAACATTCAGTACTTC. As protein: CASSSLAGGRGAKNIQYF. Complete variable domain (other parts from reference TRBV7-2 and TRBJ2-4): GAGVSQSPSNKVTEKGKDVELRCDPISGHTALYWYRQSLGQGLEFLIYFQGNSAPDKSGLPSDRFSAERTGGSVSTLTIQRTQQEDSAVYLCASSSLAGGRGAKNIQYFGAGTRLSVL.

The V and J genes are TRBV29-1 and TRBJ2-7; a possible D gene is TRBD1 (6 bases). The CDR3 has 11 amino acids. V gave up 6 bases and J gave up 6 bases, with 12 bases separating them. Germline CDR1 is SQVTM and CDR2 is ANQGSEA. The CDR3 bases are TGCAGCGTCAATCAGGGGATCGAGCAGTACTTC. Protein sequence: CSVNQGIEQYF.

The chain links TRBV6-5 to TRBJ2-7; D perhaps matches TRBD1 (5 bases). The CDR3 length is 15 residues. V lost 2 bases to trimming and J lost 0 bases, with 11 bases between them. CDR1 MNHEY and CDR2 SVGAGI come from the germline V gene. The CDR3 reads CASSYGAVSSYEQYF. CDR3 bases: TGTGCCAGCAGTTACGGGGCAGTTAGCTCCTACGAGCAGTACTTC.

In its sample, this clone was seen a few times. The chain has TRBV6-5 and TRBJ2-5; D possibly corresponds to TRBD1 (5 bases). This CDR3 is built from 13 residues. Trimming cost V 7 bases and J 0 bases, with 9 bases left between them. The germline V gene encodes CDR1 MNHEY and CDR2 SVGAGI. CDR3 sequence (DNA): TGTGCCAGCAACCAGGGCTACCAAGAGACCCAGTACTTC. Encoded protein: CASNQGYQETQYF.

This clone was found a few times. Within the sample, other DNA sequences also encode this same CDR3. The rearrangement links TRBV5-1 to TRBJ2-7, with 7 bases lining up with TRBD1. The ends lost 4 bases at V and 2 bases at J; junction bases unmatched: 3. The CDR3 sequence is 13 residues long. The germline gives CDR1 SGHRS, CDR2 YFSETQ. CDR3 amino acids: CASSPGQTYEQYF. DNA for the CDR3: TGCGCCAGCAGCCCGGGACAGACCTACGAGCAGTACTTC. The variable domain in full, with the rest retrieved from reference TRBV5-1 and TRBJ2-7, is KAGVTQTPRYLIKTRGQQVTLSCSPISGHRSVSWYQQTPGQGLQFLFEYFSETQRNKGNFPGRFSGRQFSNSRSEMNVSTLELGDSALYLCASSPGQTYEQYFGPGTRLTVT.

This chain connects TRBV4-1 to TRBJ2-1; 11 nucleotides agree with TRBD2. V lost 1 base to trimming and J lost 7 bases; unmatched junction nucleotides: 3. Looked up from germline, CDR1 is MGHRA and CDR2 is YSYEKL. CDR3 length equals 15 residues. DNA for the CDR3: TGCGCCAGCAGCCAAGGGCCTAGCGGGAGGAATGAGCAGTTCTTC. It encodes CASSQGPSGRNEQFF.

This sequence joins TRBV4-1 and TRBJ2-5, with a tentative D call TRBD2 (6 bases). V lost 0 bases and J lost 5, with 13 bases in between. There are 15 residues in the CDR3. Germline assignment: CDR1 MGHRA and CDR2 YSYEKL. The CDR3 DNA sequence: TGCGCCAGCAGCCAAGATTGGAGGGGCGGGGAGACCCAGTACTTC. Residues: CASSQDWRGGETQYF.

The CDR3 nucleotides read TGTGCCAGTAGTATCGCGTCGGGAAATTCCTATGGCTACACCTTC. The encoded protein is CASSIASGNSYGYTF. The genes are TRBV19 and TRBJ1-2, with D unresolved. This CDR3 contains 15 residues. V was cut by 3 bases and J by 4 bases, with 15 bases left in between. Per germline, CDR1 LNHDA and CDR2 SQIVND (reference sequence).

The rearrangement joins TRBV19 to TRBJ2-7; D unclear. V was trimmed by 5 bases and J by 0 bases, leaving 8 bases between them. Germline-derived CDR1 and CDR2 are LNHDA and SQIVND (reference sequence). The CDR3 is 13 amino acids. The DNA of the CDR3 is TGTGCCAGTAGTCTTGAGGCCTCCTACGAGCAGTACTTC. Translated, it gives CASSLEASYEQYF.

The CDR3 loop reads CASSQFETSGRYGELFF. CDR3 bases: TGTGCCAGCAGCCAATTCGAGACTAGCGGGAGGTACGGGGAGCTGTTTTTT. The chain employs TRBV14 and TRBJ2-2; 13 positions agree with TRBD2. The junction had 7 bases not matched to a gene; V was cut back by 2 bases and J by 7 bases. The CDR3 spans 17 residues. The germline V gene encodes CDR1 SGHDN and CDR2 FVKESK.

V usage is TRBV6-6 and J usage is TRBJ1-5; D is uncertain. The CDR3 sequence is 13 residues long. Looked up from germline, CDR1 is MNHNY and CDR2 is SVGAGI (reference sequence). Written as DNA, the CDR3 is TGTGTGGCCTGTCCGGGTCGCAATCAGCCCCAGCATTTT. The encoded protein is CVACPGRNQPQHF.

Only a few counts were recorded for this clone. This chain connects TRBV7-9 to TRBJ1-3, with 8 bases matching TRBD1. Germline CDR1 reads SEHNR; CDR2 reads FQNEAQ (reference sequence). The ends lost 6 bases at V and 5 bases at J; junction bases unmatched: 9. The CDR3 sequence is 15 residues long. Here the CDR3 reads CASRPTGGGRNTIYF. CDR3 nucleotide sequence: TGTGCCAGCAGACCTACAGGGGGAGGAAGAAACACCATATATTTT.

This chain uses TRBV9 with TRBJ2-2; maybe TRBD1 (6 bases). Trimming removed 0 bases at V and 2 bases at J, with 11 bases between. Germline CDR1 is SGDLS and CDR2 is YYNGEE. This CDR3 comprises 16 residues. The CDR3 DNA reads TGTGCCAGCAGCGTAGTTGGACAGCTCAACACCGGGGAGCTGTTTTTT. This sequence encodes CASSVVGQLNTGELFF.

CDR3 in DNA: TGTGCCACCTTAGCCTCTGGGAATCAGCCCCAGCATTTT. Protein sequence: CATLASGNQPQHF. The chain employs TRBV6-5 and TRBJ1-5; D ambiguous. CDR1 and CDR2 from the germline V gene are MNHEY and SVGAGI. This CDR3 has 13 amino acids. Trimming left V 10 bases short and J 4 bases short, with 14 bases between.